This TCR beta chain was profiled in a study of blood T cells in healthy people across ages. Overall study findings and caveats: Nothing was known about donor CMV status, and this possibly confounded expanded clonotype changes. Those diversity estimates obtained from one million T cells were thought to be underestimates.

They isolated at least 6 million PBMCs from each sample. In this sample, this clonotype turned up many times. Its target is not known. Sample-barcoded 5' priming and a J-beta primer mix drove a second PCR of roughly 6 to 12 cycles. Each cDNA molecule was tagged by a template-switch adaptor with 12 random nucleotides. In TCRdb, the 5' RACE reads were re-called with MiXCR into one record per CDR3 protein. The sample lists roughly 900,000 distinct CDR3 sequences, roughly 52% occurring once. The germline V gene has CDR1 SGHVS and CDR2 FNYEAQ. The V gene lost 3 bases and the J gene lost 5 bases, with 17 bases spanning the gap. This CDR3 is 15 amino acids long.

The clonotype was recovered from a man aged 25-45 years in good health. What was sequenced was blood. The rearrangement uses TRBV7-6 and TRBJ2-7; tentative D call: TRBD1 (6 bases). CDR3 in amino acids: CASSLSSQGAHEQYF. The CDR3 DNA follows: TGTGCCAGCAGCTTGAGCTCACAGGGAGCCCACGAGCAGTACTTC.